A selection of T cell receptor beta chains follows, all from one sample in a study of identical twins. A single record per CDR3 protein comes from TCRdb applying MiXCR to the 5' RACE reads. Among under 1 million distinct CDR3 sequences listed, more than 9% were seen once. These data also formed part of another study, on yellow fever vaccine responses in identical twins.

Sequencing was carried out using PBMCs. These receptor sequences come from a woman under 30 in good health. Each CDR3 is given with its conserved first and last residue. Each record gives: D gene, J gene, clone size, V gene, CDR3 DNA, CDR3 protein. The D gene is left open where the match is weak. Size values are once, few and many counts, or a class for expanded clones, and some rows have none.

d_call: -; j_call: TRBJ2-5; clone_size: few; v_call: TRBV2; cdr3_nt: TGTGCCACATCCCCCCTAGGGAGCCAAGAGACCCAGTACTTC; cdr3_aa: CATSPLGSQETQYF
d_call: -; j_call: TRBJ2-1; clone_size: -; v_call: TRBV27; cdr3_nt: TGTGCCAGCAGTACCAGGGGAGGGGAGTACAATGAGCAGTTCTTC; cdr3_aa: CASSTRGGEYNEQFF
d_call: TRBD2; j_call: TRBJ2-1; clone_size: -; v_call: TRBV10-2; cdr3_nt: TGCGCCAGCAGTGAGTCGGGGACTAGCGGTGAGCAGTTCTTC; cdr3_aa: CASSESGTSGEQFF
d_call: TRBD1; j_call: TRBJ2-2; clone_size: few; v_call: TRBV20-1; cdr3_nt: TGCAGTGCGAGATACCCCCCCAAGACAGGGTCTCACACCGGGGAGCTGTTTTTT; cdr3_aa: CSARYPPKTGSHTGELFF
d_call: -; j_call: TRBJ2-1; clone_size: -; v_call: TRBV11-3; cdr3_nt: TGTGCCAGCAGCTTAGACCTGGATGGTAGCTCCTACAATGAGCAGTTCTTC; cdr3_aa: CASSLDLDGSSYNEQFF
d_call: -; j_call: TRBJ2-5; clone_size: -; v_call: TRBV5-1; cdr3_nt: TGCGCCAGCAGCCGGATAAGGGCCCAGACCCCCCCTCGGGAGACCCAGTACTTC; cdr3_aa: CASSRIRAQTPPRETQYF
d_call: TRBD1; j_call: TRBJ1-3; clone_size: -; v_call: TRBV29-1; cdr3_nt: TGCAGCGTTGAAGTGGGGACAGCTGGAAACACCATATATTTT; cdr3_aa: CSVEVGTAGNTIYF
d_call: -; j_call: TRBJ2-1; clone_size: -; v_call: TRBV7-6; cdr3_nt: TGTGCCAGCAGCTCCCTGCAGGACTCTCAGTTCTTC; cdr3_aa: CASSSLQDSQFF
d_call: -; j_call: TRBJ2-5; clone_size: -; v_call: TRBV27; cdr3_nt: TGTGCCAGCAGTTTATGGGGCAAGCAAGAGACCCAGTACTTC; cdr3_aa: CASSLWGKQETQYF
d_call: -; j_call: TRBJ1-5; clone_size: few; v_call: TRBV2; cdr3_nt: TGTGCCAGCAGTGAAGAGGTCATGGAGCCCCAGCATTTT; cdr3_aa: CASSEEVMEPQHF
d_call: -; j_call: TRBJ2-3; clone_size: many; v_call: TRBV4-1; cdr3_nt: TGCGCCAGCAGCCAAGTTGGAACCGGGGGGCCCACAGATACGCAGTATTTT; cdr3_aa: CASSQVGTGGPTDTQYF
d_call: -; j_call: TRBJ2-5; clone_size: many; v_call: TRBV10-3; cdr3_nt: TGTGCCACCCAGATGGAGCGGAGCCAAGAGACCCAGTACTTC; cdr3_aa: CATQMERSQETQYF
d_call: -; j_call: TRBJ2-2; clone_size: -; v_call: TRBV3-1; cdr3_nt: TGTGCCAGCAGCTGGACAACTGCGAACACCGGGGAGCTGTTTTTT; cdr3_aa: CASSWTTANTGELFF
d_call: -; j_call: TRBJ2-3; clone_size: few; v_call: TRBV7-6; cdr3_nt: TGTGCCAGCAGCCCAGTTGTGTCGTCCCCAGATACGCAGTATTTT; cdr3_aa: CASSPVVSSPDTQYF
d_call: -; j_call: TRBJ1-5; clone_size: many; v_call: TRBV12-3/TRBV12-4; cdr3_nt: TGTGCCAGCAGTGGGCCATTGATTAGCAATCAGCCCCAGCATTTT; cdr3_aa: CASSGPLISNQPQHF
d_call: -; j_call: TRBJ2-5; clone_size: -; v_call: TRBV24-1; cdr3_nt: TGTGCCACCAGAAGTTCGGGGACGGGAGAGACCCAGTACTTC; cdr3_aa: CATRSSGTGETQYF
d_call: -; j_call: TRBJ2-5; clone_size: -; v_call: TRBV12-3/TRBV12-4; cdr3_nt: TGTGCCAGCAGTTTATTGGTAGGGTCCCTAGAGGAAGAGACCCAGTACTTC; cdr3_aa: CASSLLVGSLEEETQYF
d_call: TRBD1; j_call: TRBJ2-5; clone_size: many; v_call: TRBV12-3/TRBV12-4; cdr3_nt: TGTGCCAGCAGTCCCACAGGGGGCGGGGAGACCCAGTACTTC; cdr3_aa: CASSPTGGGETQYF
d_call: -; j_call: TRBJ2-1; clone_size: few; v_call: TRBV5-1; cdr3_nt: TGCGCCAGCAGCTTGGAGGCTAGCGCTTACAATGAGCAGTTCTTC; cdr3_aa: CASSLEASAYNEQFF
d_call: -; j_call: TRBJ2-1; clone_size: few; v_call: TRBV5-5; cdr3_nt: TGTGCCAGCAGCTTTCCGGACGGCTTCGGGGAGCAGTTCTTC; cdr3_aa: CASSFPDGFGEQFF
d_call: TRBD2; j_call: TRBJ2-1; clone_size: few; v_call: TRBV10-3; cdr3_nt: TGTGCCATCAGCTCGACTAGCGGGGGCACGATGGAGCAGTTCTTC; cdr3_aa: CAISSTSGGTMEQFF
d_call: TRBD1; j_call: TRBJ2-2; clone_size: -; v_call: TRBV27; cdr3_nt: TGTGCCAGCAGCGACAGGGCTCTGGCCGGGGAGCTGTTTTTT; cdr3_aa: CASSDRALAGELFF
d_call: -; j_call: TRBJ1-2; clone_size: few; v_call: TRBV5-5; cdr3_nt: TGTGCCAGCAGCTTGTATTCAGGGGAAAACTATGGCTACACCTTC; cdr3_aa: CASSLYSGENYGYTF